Listed here are 3 T cell receptor beta chains from one sample, sequenced in a study of CD8+ T cells in alopecia areata. RNA extraction was followed by reverse transcription into cDNA, which acted as the sequencing template. Sequencing was performed with immunoSEQ multiplex PCR; in TCRdb, only in-frame clones are kept and a portion is missing. The table shows 200,000 to 250,000 clones, with 57% occurring only once. The source material was CD4+ T cells sorted from blood, sampled at week 0. Receptors were obtained from a human donor with alopecia areata.

This clone occurred once. This chain uses TRBV9 with TRBJ2-3, with TRBD2 matching 8 bases. J gave up 5 bases and V 0 bases, and 11 bases lay outside the gene matches. Germline V gene lookup returns CDR1 SGDLS and CDR2 YYNGEE. CDR3 length: 17 residues. CDR3 bases: TGTGCCAGCAGCGTAGACCCACGGGGGGGCCGTGGAGATACGCAGTATTTT. Its translation: CASSVDPRGGRGDTQYF.

This chain joins TRBV7-6 and TRBJ1-3, with D tentatively TRBD1 (6 bases). Trimming shortened V by 1 base and J by 0 bases, and 22 bases separated the two germline ends. CDR3 length equals 20 residues. Germline CDR1 and CDR2: SGHVS and FNYEAQ. This CDR3 is CASSLDPRGGDASSGNTIYF. The CDR3 DNA reads as TGTGCCAGCAGCTTAGATCCGAGGGGGGGCGACGCGAGCTCTGGAAACACCATATATTTT.

This clone was seen only a few times. The V call is TRBV30, the J call TRBJ1-5, with D possibly TRBD1 on 5 matching bases. The CDR3 is 15 amino acids. Germline values: CDR1 GTSNPN, CDR2 SVGIG (reference sequence). V was clipped by 3 bases and J by 3 bases, with 15 bases between them. CDR3 protein: CAWSVGTTNNQPQHF. DNA of the CDR3: TGTGCCTGGAGCGTTGGGACGACCAACAATCAGCCCCAGCATTTT.